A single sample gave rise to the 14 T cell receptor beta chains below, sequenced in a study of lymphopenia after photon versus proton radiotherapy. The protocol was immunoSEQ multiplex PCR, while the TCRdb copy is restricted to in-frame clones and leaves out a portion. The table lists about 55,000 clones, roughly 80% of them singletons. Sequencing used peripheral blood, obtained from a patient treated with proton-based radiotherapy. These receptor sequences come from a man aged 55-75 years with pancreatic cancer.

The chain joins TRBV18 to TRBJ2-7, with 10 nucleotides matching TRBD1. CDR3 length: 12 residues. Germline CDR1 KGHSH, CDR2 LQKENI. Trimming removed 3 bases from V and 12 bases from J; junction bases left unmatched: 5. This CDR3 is CASSPGQGRWYF. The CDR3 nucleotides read TGTGCCAGCTCACCGGGACAGGGGAGATGGTACTTC.

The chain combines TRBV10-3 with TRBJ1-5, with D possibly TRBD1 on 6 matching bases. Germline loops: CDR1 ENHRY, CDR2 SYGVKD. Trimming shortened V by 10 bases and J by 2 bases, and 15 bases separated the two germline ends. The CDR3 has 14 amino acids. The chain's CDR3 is CATGRGGGNQPQHF. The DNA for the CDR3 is TGTGCCACCGGGCGAGGGGGGGGCAATCAGCCCCAGCATTTT.

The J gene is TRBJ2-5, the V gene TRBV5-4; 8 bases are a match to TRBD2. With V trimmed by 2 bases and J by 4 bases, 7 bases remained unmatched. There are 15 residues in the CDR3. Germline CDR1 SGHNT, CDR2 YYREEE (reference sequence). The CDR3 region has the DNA TGTGCCAGCAGCTTTGTTGTCGGGAGGGGAGAGACCCAGTACTTC. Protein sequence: CASSFVVGRGETQYF.

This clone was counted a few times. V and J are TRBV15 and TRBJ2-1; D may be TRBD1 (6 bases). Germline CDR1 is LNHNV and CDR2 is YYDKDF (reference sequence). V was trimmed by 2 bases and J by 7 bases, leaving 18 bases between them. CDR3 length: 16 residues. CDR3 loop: CATSRTTGLRDNEQFF. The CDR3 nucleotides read TGTGCCACCAGCAGAACTACAGGGTTACGGGATAATGAGCAGTTCTTC.

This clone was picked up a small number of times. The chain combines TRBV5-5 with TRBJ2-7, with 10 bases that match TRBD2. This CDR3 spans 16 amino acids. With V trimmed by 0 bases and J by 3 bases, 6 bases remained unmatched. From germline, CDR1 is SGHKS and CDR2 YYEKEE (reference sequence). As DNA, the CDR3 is TGTGCCAGCAGCTTGGCTAGCGGGAGAAGGGGCTACGAGCAGTACTTC. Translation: CASSLASGRRGYEQYF.

This CDR3 is CASSVATMVRGGTDNEQFF. CDR3 sequence (DNA): TGTGCCAGCAGCGTAGCTACCATGGTGAGAGGGGGCACCGACAATGAGCAGTTCTTC. The chain uses TRBV9 and TRBJ2-1, with 7 bases lining up with TRBD1. V was pared by 0 bases and J by 5 bases, with 17 bases of the junction left unmatched. This CDR3 contains 19 residues. Per the germline V gene, CDR1 is SGDLS and CDR2 is YYNGEE. The complete variable domain, with remaining parts taken from reference TRBV9 and TRBJ2-1, reads DSGVTQTPKHLITATGQRVTLRCSPRSGDLSVYWYQQSLDQGLQFLIQYYNGEERAKGNILERFSAQQFPDLHSELNLSSLELGDSALYFCASSVATMVRGGTDNEQFFGPGTRLTVL.

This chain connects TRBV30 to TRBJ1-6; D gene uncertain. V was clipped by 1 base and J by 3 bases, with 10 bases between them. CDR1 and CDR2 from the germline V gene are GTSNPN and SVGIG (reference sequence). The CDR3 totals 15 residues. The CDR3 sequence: CAWSAPQNYNSPLHF. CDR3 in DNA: TGTGCCTGGAGTGCCCCCCAAAACTATAATTCACCCCTCCACTTT.

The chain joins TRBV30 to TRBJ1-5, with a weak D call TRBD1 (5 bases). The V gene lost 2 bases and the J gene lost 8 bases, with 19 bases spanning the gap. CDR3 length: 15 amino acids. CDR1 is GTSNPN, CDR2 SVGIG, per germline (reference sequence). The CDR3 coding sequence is TGTGCCTGGAGTCCGCTGGCGTCGGGGCGGGAGCCCCAGCATTTT. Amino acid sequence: CAWSPLASGREPQHF. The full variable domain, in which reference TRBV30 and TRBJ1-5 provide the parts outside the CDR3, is SQTIHQWPATLVQPVGSPLSLECTVEGTSNPNLYWYRQAAGRGLQLLFYSVGIGQISSEVPQNLSASRPQDRQFILSSKKLLLSDSGFYLCAWSPLASGREPQHFGDGTRLSIL.

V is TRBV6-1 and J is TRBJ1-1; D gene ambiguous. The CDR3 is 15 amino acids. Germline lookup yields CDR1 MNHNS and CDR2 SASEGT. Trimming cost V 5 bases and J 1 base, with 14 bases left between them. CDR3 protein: CASSWTDFTNTEAFF. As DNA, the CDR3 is TGTGCCAGCAGTTGGACGGATTTTACGAACACTGAAGCTTTCTTT.

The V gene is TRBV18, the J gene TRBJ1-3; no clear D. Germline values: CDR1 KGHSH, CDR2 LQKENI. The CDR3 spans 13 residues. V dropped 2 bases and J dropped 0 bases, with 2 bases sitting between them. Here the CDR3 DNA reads TGTGCCAGCTCACCAATCTCTGGAAACACCATATATTTT. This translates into CASSPISGNTIYF.

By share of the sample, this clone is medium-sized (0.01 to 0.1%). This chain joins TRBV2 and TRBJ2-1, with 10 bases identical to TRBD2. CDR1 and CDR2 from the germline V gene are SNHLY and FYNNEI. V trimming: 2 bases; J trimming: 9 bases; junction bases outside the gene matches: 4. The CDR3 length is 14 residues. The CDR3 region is CASSEPLAGVEQFF. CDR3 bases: TGTGCCAGCAGTGAACCCCTAGCGGGAGTTGAGCAGTTCTTC.

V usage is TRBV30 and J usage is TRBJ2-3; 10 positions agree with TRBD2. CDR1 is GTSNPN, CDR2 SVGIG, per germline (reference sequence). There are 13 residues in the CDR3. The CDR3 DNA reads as TGTGCTGCCAGCGGGGGGGATACAGATACGCAGTATTTT. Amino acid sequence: CAASGGDTDTQYF.

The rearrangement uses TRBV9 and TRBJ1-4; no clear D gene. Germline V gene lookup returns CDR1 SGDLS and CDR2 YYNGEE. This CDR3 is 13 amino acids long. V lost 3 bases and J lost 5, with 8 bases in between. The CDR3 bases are TGTGCCAGCAGCGGGACGGGAAATGAAAAACTGTTTTTT. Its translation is CASSGTGNEKLFF.

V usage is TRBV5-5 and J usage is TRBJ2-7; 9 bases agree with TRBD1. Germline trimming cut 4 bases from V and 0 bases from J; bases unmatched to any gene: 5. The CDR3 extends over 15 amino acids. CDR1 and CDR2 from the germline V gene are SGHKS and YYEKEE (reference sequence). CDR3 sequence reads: CASSTGTGFSYEQYF. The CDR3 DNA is TGTGCCAGCAGCACCGGGACAGGGTTCTCCTACGAGCAGTACTTC. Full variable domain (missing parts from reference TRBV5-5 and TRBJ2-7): DAGVTQSPTHLIKTRGQQVTLRCSPISGHKSVSWYQQVLGQGPQFIFQYYEKEERGRGNFPDRFSARQFPNYSSELNVNALLLGDSALYLCASSTGTGFSYEQYFGPGTRLTVT.